The rows below give T cell receptor beta chains drawn from one sample of a study of T-cell reconstitution after alpha-beta-depleted transplantation in children. Via MiXCR, TCRdb re-called the PCR reads, giving one row per CDR3 protein. The table lists approximately 640,000 distinct CDR3 sequences, roughly 15% of them singletons. The material sequenced was PBMCs from the stem cell graft donor, taken from the stem cell graft. These receptors originate from a human donor who donated a stem cell graft to a child with acute myeloid leukemia. Both conserved end residues are trimmed from each CDR3.

V	J	CDR3
TRBV15	TRBJ1-1	ATSGATPKGMNTEAF
TRBV20-1	TRBJ1-2	SARSHGQGAGGYT
TRBV28	TRBJ1-5	ASSYPEQGNNQPQH
TRBV10-3	TRBJ2-3	AIKLSGGTDTQY
TRBV20-1	TRBJ1-5	SARGGPSNQPQH
TRBV18	TRBJ1-1	ASSPPGVGDTEAF
TRBV6-7	TRBJ2-6	TSSLGGGSSFSGANVLT
TRBV7-2	TRBJ1-4	ASSFLATNEKLF
TRBV20-1	TRBJ2-1	SARDSSGGLYNEQF
TRBV7-2	TRBJ1-6	ASSSKAHNSPLH
TRBV5-6	TRBJ2-5	ASSLILAGGEETQY
TRBV18	TRBJ1-2	ASSPSDSTYYGYT
TRBV20-1	TRBJ2-1	SARDHSGSYNEQF
TRBV20-1	TRBJ2-5	SGRTGGEETQY
TRBV12-3/TRBV12-4	TRBJ2-3	ASRVAGGLTDTQY
TRBV20-1	TRBJ1-5	SAREWTSSNQPQH
TRBV6-6	TRBJ1-1	ASRQPGREAF
TRBV20-1	TRBJ1-1	SASGAGGNTEAF
TRBV5-6	TRBJ1-1	ASLGLLNTEAF
TRBV20-1	TRBJ2-1	SARDFGGLAGANEQF
TRBV6-1	TRBJ2-5	ASSRGLASKTQY
TRBV7-9	TRBJ2-3	AASKTGASSTDTQY
TRBV20-1	TRBJ1-3	SAPGLYSGNTIY
TRBV6-2/TRBV6-3	TRBJ1-5	ASSYDGGVGQPQH
TRBV10-3	TRBJ1-1	AIRGGFENTEAF
TRBV15	TRBJ2-2	ATSRDPDNTGELF
TRBV20-1	TRBJ2-3	SAPEGVPSDTQY
TRBV20-1	TRBJ2-7	SARGKDTSGGTEQY
TRBV5-5	TRBJ1-2	ASSLRAGNLANYGYT
TRBV20-1	TRBJ1-1	SATPNRPAGLKATEAF
TRBV20-1	TRBJ1-1	SPDSRNTEAF
TRBV20-1	TRBJ1-5	SARRGEIAQPQH
TRBV7-8	TRBJ1-3	ASSLSVPLRNTIY
TRBV7-2	TRBJ1-3	ASSFAPGAGNTIY
TRBV20-1	TRBJ1-1	SARERGNRYTEAF
TRBV6-1	TRBJ2-6	ASSEETVPGANVLT
TRBV20-1	TRBJ2-3	SAPRLAGSSDTQY
TRBV7-6	TRBJ2-7	ASSLGASRLYEQY
TRBV12-3/TRBV12-4	TRBJ2-1	ASSFYRAGEGASGITSYNEQF
TRBV5-1	TRBJ2-6	ASSLSRVRSGANVLT
TRBV28	TRBJ1-5	ASSSRPDRGIFNQPQH
TRBV7-2	TRBJ2-1	ASSLRLAGDYEQF
TRBV20-1	TRBJ1-5	SARDVSYRDSLQPQH
TRBV7-9	TRBJ2-2	ASSWEQGSGDTGELF
TRBV7-6	TRBJ1-5	ASSSGIGGNQPQH
TRBV27	TRBJ2-3	ASSFPGTSGATQY
TRBV12-3/TRBV12-4	TRBJ2-3	ASSKSGLADADTQY
TRBV6-1	TRBJ2-1	ASSLASRDNEQF
TRBV12-3/TRBV12-4	TRBJ2-3	ASSAPRGLADTQY
TRBV20-1	TRBJ1-2	SARDKDPYGYT
TRBV12-5	TRBJ2-2	ASASRDRETGELF
TRBV20-1	TRBJ1-3	SARDQRVGRSGNTIY
TRBV6-2/TRBV6-3	TRBJ2-4	ASSTRTGAKNIQY
TRBV28	TRBJ1-3	ASRPPSGNTIY
TRBV12-3/TRBV12-4	TRBJ2-2	ASSSAPGELF